This TCR beta chain was identified in a study of early T cells in non-severe SARS-CoV-2 infection. Study-level information: The input, bulk RNA from unsorted whole blood, was sequenced, and chains were unpaired. General study findings and limits: Sequences matched to VDJdb favored anti-spike CD8 responses, while private and CD4 specificities were missed.

This clonotype appeared a few times. What it binds is not known. Unique molecular identifiers were attached to individual cDNA molecules. From the 5' RACE reads, TCRdb called clonotypes with MiXCR, one entry per CDR3 protein. The sample has approximately 120,000 distinct CDR3 sequences; about 15% are singletons. The CDR3 contains 15 residues. The germline V gene encodes CDR1 MNHNS and CDR2 SASEGT. V was cut by 3 bases and J by 4 bases, with 13 bases left in between. The gene calls are TRBV6-1 and TRBJ1-5; D is uncertain. This clonotype originated in an adult who was a healthcare worker with PCR-confirmed SARS-CoV-2 infection or an uninfected control (not recorded which). Sequencing was carried out using whole blood. CDR3 in amino acids: CASSESRAQNQPQHF. CDR3 sequence (DNA): TGTGCCAGCAGTGAGTCAAGGGCCCAAAATCAGCCCCAGCATTTT.